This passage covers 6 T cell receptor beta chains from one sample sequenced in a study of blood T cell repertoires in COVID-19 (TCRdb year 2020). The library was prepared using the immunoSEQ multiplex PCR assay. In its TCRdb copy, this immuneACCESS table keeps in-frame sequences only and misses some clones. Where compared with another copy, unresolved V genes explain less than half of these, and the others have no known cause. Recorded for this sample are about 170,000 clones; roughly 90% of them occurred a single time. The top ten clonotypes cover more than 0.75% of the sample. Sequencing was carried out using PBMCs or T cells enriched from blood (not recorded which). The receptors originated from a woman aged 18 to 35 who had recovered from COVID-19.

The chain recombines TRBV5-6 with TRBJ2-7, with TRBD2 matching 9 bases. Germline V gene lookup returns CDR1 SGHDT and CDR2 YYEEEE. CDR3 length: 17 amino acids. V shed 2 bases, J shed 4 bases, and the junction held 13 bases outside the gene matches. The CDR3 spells CASSLISRLAGKYEQYF. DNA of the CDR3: TGTGCCAGCAGCTTAATCTCGAGGCTAGCGGGAAAGTACGAGCAGTACTTC. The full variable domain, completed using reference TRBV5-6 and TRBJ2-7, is DAGVTQSPTHLIKTRGQQVTLRCSPKSGHDTVSWYQQALGQGPQFIFQYYEEEERQRGNFPDRFSGHQFPNYSSELNVNALLLGDSALYLCASSLISRLAGKYEQYFGPGTRLTVT.

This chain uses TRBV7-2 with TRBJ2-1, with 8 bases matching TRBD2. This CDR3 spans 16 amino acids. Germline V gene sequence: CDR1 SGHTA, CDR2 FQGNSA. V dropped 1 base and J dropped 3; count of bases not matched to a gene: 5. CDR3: CASSLGGLAGYNEQFF. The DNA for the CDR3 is TGTGCCAGCAGCTTAGGAGGGCTAGCGGGCTACAATGAGCAGTTCTTC.

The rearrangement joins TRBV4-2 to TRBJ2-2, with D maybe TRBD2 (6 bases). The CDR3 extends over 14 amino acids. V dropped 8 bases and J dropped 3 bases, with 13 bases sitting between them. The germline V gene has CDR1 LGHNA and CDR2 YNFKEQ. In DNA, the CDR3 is TGTGCCAGCGAAGGGCGGGATTACACCGGGGAGCTGTTTTTT. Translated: CASEGRDYTGELFF.

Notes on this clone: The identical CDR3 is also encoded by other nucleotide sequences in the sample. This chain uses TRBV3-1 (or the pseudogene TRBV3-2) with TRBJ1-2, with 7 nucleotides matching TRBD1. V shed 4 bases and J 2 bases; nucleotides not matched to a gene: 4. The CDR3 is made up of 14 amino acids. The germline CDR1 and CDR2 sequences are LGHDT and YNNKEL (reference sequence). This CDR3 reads CASSRQGSNYGYTF. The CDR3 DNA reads TGTGCCAGCAGCCGACAGGGCTCCAACTATGGCTACACCTTC.

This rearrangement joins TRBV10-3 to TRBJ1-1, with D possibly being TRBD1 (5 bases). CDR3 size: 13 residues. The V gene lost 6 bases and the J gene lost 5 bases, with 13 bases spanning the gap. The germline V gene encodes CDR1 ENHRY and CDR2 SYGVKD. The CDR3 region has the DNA TGTGCCATCAGGGACGTCAGGGAAACTGAAGCTTTCTTT. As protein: CAIRDVRETEAFF.

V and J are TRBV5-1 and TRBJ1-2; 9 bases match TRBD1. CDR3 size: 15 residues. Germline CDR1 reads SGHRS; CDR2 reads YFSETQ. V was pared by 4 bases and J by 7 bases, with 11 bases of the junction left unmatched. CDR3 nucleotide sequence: TGCGCCAGCAGCAAGGACAGGGGATCGGCTTTTGGCTACACCTTC. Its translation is CASSKDRGSAFGYTF.